The following is a TCR beta chain sequence with its context. Which antigen it targets is not known. No much larger clone exists at a distance of one base, and base qualities are not known. Synthesis of TCR cDNA relied on 5'RACE template switching, a step that introduced a universal primer site along with unique molecular identifiers. Priming of cDNA synthesis was performed from both the TCR alpha and TCR beta constant segments. Library amplification involved two PCR steps, and the second step added sample barcodes and sequencing adapters. Sequencing of libraries was done on Illumina HiSeq 2500 (2x100 bp) or NovaSeq (2x150 bp). As for the original processing: MIGEC handled demultiplexing of reads and collapsing into UMI consensus sequences, while MiXCR performed V(D)J alignment. Clonotypes responding to the vaccine were identified with edgeR on replicate PBMC samples, with the criteria of FDR below 0.01 and a log2 fold change above 5 up to day 15. CD4 or CD8 identity was assigned to each bulk clonotype according to whether the clonotype was present at higher abundance in the sequenced CD4 repertoire or the sequenced CD8 repertoire. TCRdb reworked the public reads: Q25 trimming with fastp, MiXCR clone assembly, productive beta chains retained. One record per CDR3 amino acid sequence lists the most common genes and DNA. These V and J calls are TCRdb output, not the study's own analysis. The sample contains some 670,000 distinct CDR3 sequences, roughly an eighth of them found a single time. The ten largest clonotypes hold 15% of the sample.

The record originates from a study of T cells after yellow fever vaccination (dated by TCRdb to the late 2010s). Regarding the research as a whole: The SMART-Seq v4 Ultra Low Input RNA kit was used to prepare libraries from fractions with low cell numbers. To track T-cell clones before and after primary and booster YFV17D yellow fever vaccination, bulk TCR alpha and beta repertoires were sequenced longitudinally. Two healthy male donors made up the cohort, one aged 18 to 30 years and the other aged 30 to 40 years. Blood was drawn at multiple timepoints before and after primary and secondary immunization, with bulk PBMC replicates and cell subsets isolated. The study at large found these results: Because abundant contaminating clonotypes from the bulk population could be contained in FACS-sorted repertoires, computational filtering was required. The study included only two donors, which limits how far the findings can be generalized. The secondary T-cell response was found to be weaker but faster than the primary response, with a peak reached on day 5 rather than on day 15. After the booster, most clones that had expanded after primary vaccination were detected again (about 97% of CD4 and about 88% of CD8), suggesting broad maintenance of memory. A small fraction of clonotypes showed up in both the CD4 and CD8 compartments, probably as a result of convergent recombination.

Sequences MNHNS (CDR1) and SASEGT (CDR2) are obtained from the germline V gene. Counted from cysteine to phenylalanine, this CDR3 has 18 amino acids. The entry retains the CDR3 DNA only, 54 bases that are in frame from base 1. At the junction V is shortened by 5 bases and J by 0 bases, with 22 bases in between. Reading the label with the study, this specimen's treatment or condition is: live attenuated yellow fever vaccine strain. At every blood-draw timepoint, two biological replicates of bulk PBMCs were collected. A standard Ficoll-Paque protocol was used to isolate PBMCs from peripheral blood. TriZol was used to extract RNA from bulk PBMCs, from CD4 and CD8 fractions, and from dextramer-positive and dextramer-negative fractions.

The sample in question was PBMCs, obtained on the day of the yellow fever booster vaccination. The origin of this receptor is a man aged 30 to 45 who received the YFV17D yellow fever vaccine. The chain joins TRBV6-1 to TRBJ1-2; TRBD1 might be the D gene, on 6 matching bases. The CDR3 in this case is CASSQHETGIKANYGYTF. The bases are TGTGCCAGCAGTCAGCACGAAACAGGGATTAAAGCTAACTATGGCTACACCTTC.